This TCR beta chain was identified in a study of blood T cell repertoires in COVID-19. Study as a whole: Both acute and convalescent COVID-19 samples were obtained from the United States, Italy and Spain. From T cells, B-cell-depleted T cells, or PBMCs came the material, which was cDNA or gDNA.

Only a few counts were recorded for this clone. In the original processing: From reference gene primer amplification, estimates of nucleated cell counts were derived. Data came from immunoSEQ multiplex PCR; TCRdb stores just in-frame clones and leaves some out. V, J and clone size derive from that table, while D and trimming were established from the DNA sequence. This sample has about 150,000 clones, with around 86% found just once. The CDR3 covers 15 residues. V was trimmed by 4 bases and J by 7 bases, leaving 18 bases between them. Per the germline V gene, CDR1 is SGHRS and CDR2 is YFSETQ. The sample taken for sequencing was peripheral blood. This clonotype was obtained from a man at least 80 years old with acute or convalescent COVID-19. The chain recombines TRBV5-1 with TRBJ1-5; the D gene is possibly TRBD1 (5 bases). The CDR3 bases are TGCGCCAGCAGCCCCTCGGGGGTTCCGAGCCAGCCCCAGCATTTT. Its translation: CASSPSGVPSQPQHF.